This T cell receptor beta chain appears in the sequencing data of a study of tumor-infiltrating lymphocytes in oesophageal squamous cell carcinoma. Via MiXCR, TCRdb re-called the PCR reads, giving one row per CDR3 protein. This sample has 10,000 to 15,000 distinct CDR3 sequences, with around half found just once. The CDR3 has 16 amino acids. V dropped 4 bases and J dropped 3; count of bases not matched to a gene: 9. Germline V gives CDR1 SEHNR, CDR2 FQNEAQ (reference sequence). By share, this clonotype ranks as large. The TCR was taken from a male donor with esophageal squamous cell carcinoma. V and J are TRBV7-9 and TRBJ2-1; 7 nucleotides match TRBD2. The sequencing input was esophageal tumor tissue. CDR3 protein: CASSSEGTILYNEQFF. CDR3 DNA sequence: TGTGCCAGCAGCTCCGAGGGGACTATCCTCTACAATGAGCAGTTCTTC.